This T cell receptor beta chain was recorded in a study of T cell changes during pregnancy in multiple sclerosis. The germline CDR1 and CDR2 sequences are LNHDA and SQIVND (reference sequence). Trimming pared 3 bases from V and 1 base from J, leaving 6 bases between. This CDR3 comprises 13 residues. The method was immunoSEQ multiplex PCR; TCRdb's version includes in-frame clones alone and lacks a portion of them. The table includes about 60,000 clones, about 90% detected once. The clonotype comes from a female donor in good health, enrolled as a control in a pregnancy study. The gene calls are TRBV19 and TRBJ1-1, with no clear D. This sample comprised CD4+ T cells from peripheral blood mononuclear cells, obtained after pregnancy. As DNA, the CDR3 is TGTGCCAGTAGTATTTGGCAGAACACTGAAGCTTTCTTT. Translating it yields CASSIWQNTEAFF.